Detailed here is one TCR beta chain. Its cognate antigen is unknown. Germline CDR1 reads LGHNA; CDR2 reads YSLEER. The CDR3 runs to 15 residues. The data originate from a study of CXCR3-negative and CXCR3-positive naive CD8 T cells. Study-level results: Naive cells positive for CXCR3 carried more hydrophobic TRB CDR3s than CXCR3-negative ones.

Naive CD8+ T cells displayed a CD45RO-CCR7+CD27+CD95- phenotype. With UMI labels, 5' RACE was used to prepare the TRB cDNA libraries. TCRdb re-analyzed the 5' RACE reads; it lists each CDR3 protein once, without DNA. Recorded for this sample: around 66,000 distinct CDR3 sequences. Sequencing was performed on naive CXCR3+ CD8+ T cells from blood. Subset specified: CD45RO-CCR7+CD27+CD95- naive CD8+ T cells expressing CXCR3 (TNR3+). V and J are TRBV4-3 and TRBJ2-1; TCRdb names TRBD1, which stays unverified in the absence of DNA. The origin of this receptor is a human donor in good health. Some clones in this sample may be carry-over from other donors' samples. CDR3: CASSSLTGGIDEQFF.